A selection of T cell receptor beta chains follows, all from one sample in a study of T cell responses to AZD1222 COVID-19 vaccine. The assay was immunoSEQ multiplex PCR, and TCRdb's table has in-frame clones only and misses some. The sample has just over 65,000 clones, about 90% seen once; the top ten hold roughly 17%. The material was peripheral blood, obtained on day 0 of AZD1222 vaccination. The source is an adult in good health. The CDR3 runs from the conserved cysteine through the conserved F or W. Fields, in order: clone size, J gene, V gene, D gene, CDR3 DNA, CDR3 protein. The D gene is left open where the match is weak. Size values are once, few and many counts, or a class for expanded clones, and some rows have none.

. | TRBJ2-3 | TRBV7-3 | . | TGTGCCAGCAGCTCAAGACTGAGCCCGAGGGATACGCAGTATTTT | CASSSRLSPRDTQYF
. | TRBJ2-7 | TRBV5-1 | . | TGCGCCAGCAGCTTGGCCGGGCAGGGAACGAACGAGCAGTACTTC | CASSLAGQGTNEQYF
. | TRBJ2-3 | TRBV5-1 | TRBD1 | TGCGCCAGCAGCCGCTCAGGACAGGGGGCAGATACGCAGTATTTT | CASSRSGQGADTQYF
. | TRBJ2-1 | TRBV4-3 | TRBD1 | TGCGCCAGCAGCCAATTGACAGGGGGCAAGGACAATGAGCAGTTCTTC | CASSQLTGGKDNEQFF
. | TRBJ2-3 | TRBV19 | TRBD2 | TGTGCCAGTAGTATTAACGGACTAGCGGGGGGGCGGCAGTATTTT | CASSINGLAGGRQYF
. | TRBJ1-2 | TRBV6-5 | TRBD1 | TGTGCCAGCAGGTACAGGGGGCGTGGCGGTGGCTACACCTTC | CASRYRGRGGGYTF
. | TRBJ1-3 | TRBV7-3 | . | TGTGCCAGCAGCTCGTCAAACTCTGGAAACACCATATATTTT | CASSSSNSGNTIYF
once | TRBJ1-2 | TRBV27 | . | TGTGCCAGCAGTTTATCGAGCCAGGGTGGTTTAGGCTACACCTTC | CASSLSSQGGLGYTF
. | TRBJ2-1 | TRBV2 | . | TGTGCCAGCAGATACAATGAGCAGTTCTTC | CASRYNEQFF
. | TRBJ1-5 | TRBV7-2 | TRBD1 | TGTGCCAGCAGCTCCTCCGGGACAGGGACGCGTCAGCCCCAGCATTTT | CASSSSGTGTRQPQHF
. | TRBJ2-1 | TRBV7-2 | TRBD2 | TGTGCCAGCAGCTTATCTACTAGCGGGGATTACAATGAGCAGTTCTTC | CASSLSTSGDYNEQFF
. | TRBJ1-2 | TRBV3-1/TRBV3-2 | TRBD1 | TGTGCCAGCAGCCAAGTCCCGGGGTCAGGGGGGTGGCCGGGAAATAACTATGGCTACACCTTC | CASSQVPGSGGWPGNNYGYTF
. | TRBJ2-7 | TRBV11-2 | . | TGTGCCAGCAGCTTCGGCTATATAGGGGCGTCAACCTCCTACGAGCAGTACTTC | CASSFGYIGASTSYEQYF
. | TRBJ2-3 | TRBV10-3 | . | TGTGCCATCAGTGGGGGGGGGCTCTCAGATACGCAGTATTTT | CAISGGGLSDTQYF